The sequence of this TCR beta chain was determined in a study of identical twins. Whole-study results and caveats: Where beta out-of-frame sequences were concerned, excess twin sharing was weaker.

Trimming pared 4 bases from V and 4 bases from J, leaving 19 bases between. The CDR3 is 16 residues long. CDR1 SGHNT and CDR2 YYREEE come from the germline V gene (reference sequence). This clonotype was counted ten times or more. The antigen is undetermined. TCRdb recomputed calls from the 5' RACE reads with MiXCR, one row per CDR3 protein. The sample has about 100,000 distinct CDR3 sequences, 4.5% to 6.5% seen once. The chain couples TRBV5-4 to TRBJ2-3, with D perhaps matching TRBD1 (7 bases). The specimen sequenced was memory T cells sorted from blood. The source is a woman in her forties or fifties in good health. The CDR3 region is CASSPLGGGAADTQYF. DNA of the CDR3: TGTGCCAGCAGCCCTCTTGGAGGGGGCGCAGCAGATACGCAGTATTTT.